The source of this TCR beta chain is a study of Ad26.COV2.S vaccination and SARS-CoV-2 variants. Study in general: Among those in the COV1001 Ad26.COV2.S trial arm was the donor.

TCRdb's copy holds only in-frame clones and misses some; the assay was immunoSEQ multiplex PCR. Among around 300,000 clones listed, 90% were seen once. The sample's treatment: around 19 received Ad26.COV2.S at low or high dose, single or two shots; about 5 received placebo; per-sample allocation not given. Sampling was performed 63 days after the first vaccine or placebo injection. This CDR3 is built from 15 residues. Per germline, CDR1 MNHEY and CDR2 SVGEGT. The V gene end was trimmed by 6 bases and the J gene end by 3 bases; junction bases not matched to a gene: 10. This clonotype was sampled from a person between 18 and 65 years old who received the Ad26.COV2.S COVID-19 vaccine or a placebo. The sample was peripheral blood, taken in a trial of Ad26.COV2.S vaccine versus placebo. The chain has TRBV6-2 or TRBV6-3 and TRBJ2-7; 8 nucleotides line up with TRBD2. The CDR3 spells CASSYSGAIYYEQYF. The CDR3 DNA reads TGTGCCAGCAGCTATAGCGGGGCGATCTACTACGAGCAGTACTTC.